Detailed here is one T cell receptor (beta chain). The data were taken from a study of human T cells and chemical hapten exposure. As for the study in general: DPC at 0.01% went onto the upper back in patch tests, read at 6 days.

Within the library, unique molecular identifiers were attached to each individual cDNA molecule. Study processing details: TCR counts had a median of about 100,000 per sample and spanned roughly 20,000 to 690,600. TCRdb called the RACE reads again in MiXCR, with one record for every CDR3 protein. The V and J calls come from TCRdb's annotation, not from the publication. The sample lists 250,000 or so distinct CDR3 sequences; 7.5% to 9% were seen once. There are 17 residues in the CDR3. In germline, CDR1 is SGHTA, CDR2 FQGNSA. V lost 1 base, J lost 6 bases, and 18 bases lay in between. Time point given: pre-sensitization, week 0. Treatment indicated: therapeutic diphenylcyclopropenone sensitization with weekly scalp DPC.

The V gene is TRBV7-2, the J gene TRBJ2-2; the D gene is possibly TRBD2 (5 bases). The receptor comes from a woman in her thirties or forties with alopecia areata. Some clones in this sample may be carry-over from other donors' samples. The specimen comprised whole blood, sampled in connection with sensitization to the hapten diphenylcyclopropenone (DPC). This chain's CDR3 is CASSLDVRRKAAGELFF. The DNA of the CDR3 is TGTGCCAGCAGCTTAGATGTAAGGAGGAAAGCAGCCGGGGAGCTGTTTTTT.